This T cell receptor (beta chain) was sequenced for a study of T cells in Graves' hyperthyroidism and ophthalmopathy. General study points: Median prediction lead before ophthalmopathy onset was around 6.9 months with the model. In blood, most of the thyroid clonotypes expanded above 0.001 were also present.

The CDR3 spans 13 residues. V lost 7 bases, J lost 2 bases, and 11 bases lay in between. Germline V gene sequence: CDR1 LNHDA, CDR2 SQIVND (reference sequence). A word on this clonotype: The antigen is unknown.

Patients with ophthalmopathy all had a Clinical Activity Score of at least 3, a NOSPECS grade of at least 4 and duration under 3 months. Researchers barred patients who had uncontrolled infection, other autoimmune disease, pregnancy or lactation. Amplification of TCR beta CDR3 regions used RNA as the template. TCR CDR3 underwent first-round RT-PCR with the HTBI primer set. TCRdb passed the multiplex PCR reads through MiXCR, listing each CDR3 protein once. The repertoire holds 400,000 to 550,000 distinct CDR3 sequences, approximately 25% seen once, with approximately 10% in the top ten. Material: blood. The sequence was collected from a woman in her 30s with Graves' ophthalmopathy. V and J are TRBV19 and TRBJ2-5; no reliable D call. DNA of the CDR3: TGTGCCAGTAAAGGACGGCTACAAGAGACCCAGTACTTC. The encoded protein is CASKGRLQETQYF.